This TCR beta chain was captured by sequencing in a study of blood T cells in healthy people across ages. Study-level points and caveats: TCR beta diversity, measured per million T cells, fell in a roughly linear way with age.

This CDR3 is 11 amino acids long. CDR1 and CDR2 from the germline V gene are ENHRY and SYGVKD. V lost 7 bases to trimming and J lost 5 bases, with 9 bases between them. Combining a sample-barcoded 5' primer with a J-beta primer mix, a second PCR ran for roughly 7 to 12 cycles. TCRdb called the 5' RACE reads again in MiXCR, with one record for every CDR3 protein. Here the sample spans some 1.7 million distinct CDR3 sequences, 28% being singletons. A remark on this clonotype: Its antigen is unknown.

The TCR comes from a woman aged 25 to 45 in good health. Sequenced input: blood. This chain uses TRBV10-3 with TRBJ2-7, with D hard to call. The CDR3 here is CAIKGSHEQYF. As DNA, the CDR3 is TGTGCCATCAAAGGTAGCCACGAGCAGTACTTC.